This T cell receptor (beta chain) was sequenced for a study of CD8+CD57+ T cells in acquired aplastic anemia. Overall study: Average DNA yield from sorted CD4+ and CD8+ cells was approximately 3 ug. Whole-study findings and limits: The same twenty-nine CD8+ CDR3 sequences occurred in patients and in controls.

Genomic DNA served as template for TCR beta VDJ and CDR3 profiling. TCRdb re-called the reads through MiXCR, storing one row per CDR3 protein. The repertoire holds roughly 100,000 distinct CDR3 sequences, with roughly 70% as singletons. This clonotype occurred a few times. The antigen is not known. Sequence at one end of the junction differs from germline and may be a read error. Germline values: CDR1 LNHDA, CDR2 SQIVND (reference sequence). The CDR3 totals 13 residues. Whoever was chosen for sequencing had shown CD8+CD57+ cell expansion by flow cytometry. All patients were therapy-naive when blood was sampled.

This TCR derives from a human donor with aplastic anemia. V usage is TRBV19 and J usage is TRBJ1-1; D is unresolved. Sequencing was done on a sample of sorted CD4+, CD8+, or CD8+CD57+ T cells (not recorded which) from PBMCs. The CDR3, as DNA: TGTGCCAGTAGTATGACTTATAACACCGAAGCTTTCTTT. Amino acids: CASSMTYNTEAFF.